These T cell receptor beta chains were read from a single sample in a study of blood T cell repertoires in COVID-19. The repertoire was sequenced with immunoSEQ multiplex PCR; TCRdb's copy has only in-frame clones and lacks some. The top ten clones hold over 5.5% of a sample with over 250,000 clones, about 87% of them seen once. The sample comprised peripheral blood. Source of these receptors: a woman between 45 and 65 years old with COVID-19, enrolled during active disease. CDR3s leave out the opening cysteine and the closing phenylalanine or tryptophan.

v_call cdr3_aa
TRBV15 ATSRPGQGSNTGELF
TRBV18 ASSRETGGATGELF
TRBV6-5 ASRPVGTGGGGYT
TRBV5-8 ASSLERGAATEAF
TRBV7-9 ASSREAVSDTQY
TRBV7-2 ASSLVDPWGGLETQY
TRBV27 ASSQGYGYT
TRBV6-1 ASSRDSTGELF
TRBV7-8 ASSSTGTANTGELF
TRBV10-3 AISEDSRSYGYT
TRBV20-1 STRTSYEQY
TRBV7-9 ASSLYGGNEKLF
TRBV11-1 ASSYSATYGNEQF
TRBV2 ASNRDSQTNYGYT
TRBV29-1 SVGDRGMTEAF
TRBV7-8 ASSLSRADTGELF
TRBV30 AWSSRYTEAF
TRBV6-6 ASRLAGGEDTQY
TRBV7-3 ASSLTRQAEQF
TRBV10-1 ASSDPAGTGSHYEQY
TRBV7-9 ASSLKRGGRREHSEQY
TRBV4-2 ASSPSGRVWGTDTQY
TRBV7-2 ASSQGWGGDTQY
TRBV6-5 ASSRSRNEKLF
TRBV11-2 ASSPNGASSYNEQF
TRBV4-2 ASSSSGTGAYNEQF
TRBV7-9 ASSLPDRGRFPGELF
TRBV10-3 AISESGRWYGYT
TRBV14 ASSTRGRSSYEQY
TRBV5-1 ASKGQGASYEQY
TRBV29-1 SVFTDRVDYEQY
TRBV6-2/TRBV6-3 ASTPEIQKNAYEQY
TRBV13 ASSLVGLSGGRGQYEQY
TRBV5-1 ASSLTVLPPLDGKPTSEQF
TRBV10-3 ATGQGTDTQY
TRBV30 AWRAQGTTNQPQH
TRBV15 ATRRPPGQGVYEQY
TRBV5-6 ASSPGQRPYEQY
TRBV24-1 ATSDGVGGEAF
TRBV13 ASSPGLGDYEQY
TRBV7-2 ASSSNSRYEQY
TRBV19 ASSNRDRRPYEQY